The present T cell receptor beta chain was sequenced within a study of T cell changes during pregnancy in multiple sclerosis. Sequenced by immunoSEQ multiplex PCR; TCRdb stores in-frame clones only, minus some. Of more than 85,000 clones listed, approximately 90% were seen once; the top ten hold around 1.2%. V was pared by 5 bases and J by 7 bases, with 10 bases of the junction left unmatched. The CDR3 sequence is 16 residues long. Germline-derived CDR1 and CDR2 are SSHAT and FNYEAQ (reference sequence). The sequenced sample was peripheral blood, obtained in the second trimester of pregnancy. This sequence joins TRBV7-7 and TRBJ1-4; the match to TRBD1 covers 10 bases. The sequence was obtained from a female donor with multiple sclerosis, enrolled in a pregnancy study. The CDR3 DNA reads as TGTGCCAGCAGCGACTCACAGGACAGGGGGAGTGAAAAACTGTTTTTT. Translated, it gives CASSDSQDRGSEKLFF.